Sequencing of this T cell receptor (beta chain) was carried out in a study of identical twins. A single record per CDR3 protein comes from TCRdb applying MiXCR to the 5' RACE reads. The repertoire includes 200,000 to 300,000 distinct CDR3 sequences, roughly 10% of them detected once, and more than 8.5% sits in the top ten. To note about this clonotype: One junction end does not reproduce the germline sequence, and a read error may be involved.

The germline gives CDR1 SGHTA, CDR2 FQGNSA. The CDR3 is 14 residues long. Donors were all healthy Caucasians. Sequencing was carried out using memory T cells sorted from blood. This TCR derives from a man aged 45-60 years in good health. The chain has TRBV7-2 and TRBJ2-7, with D possibly TRBD2 on 5 matching bases. Written as DNA, the CDR3 is TGTGCCAGCAGCTTGGGTCGGGGATCCTACGGGCAGTACTTC. Protein sequence: CASSLGRGSYGQYF.